The sequence of this TCR beta chain was determined in a study of type 1 and type 2 diabetes patients. There are 12 residues in the CDR3. Trimming removed 8 bases from V and 7 bases from J, with 14 bases in between. CDR1 is MDHEN and CDR2 is SYDVKM in the germline V gene. The PCR template was genomic DNA. A primer set of 30 forward and 13 reverse primers amplified the CDR3. MiXCR, run by TCRdb on the multiplex PCR reads, gives a single entry per CDR3 protein. The sample shows some 250,000 distinct CDR3 sequences, roughly 50% of them seen only once. The chain is built from TRBV28 and TRBJ1-2; the D is unclear. The clonotype comes from a man between 18 and 29 years old with type 2 diabetes. The specimen was peripheral blood mononuclear cells (PBMCs). The CDR3 here is CASVSVSGGYTF. CDR3 DNA sequence: TGTGCCAGCGTGTCGGTCTCGGGTGGCTACACCTTC.